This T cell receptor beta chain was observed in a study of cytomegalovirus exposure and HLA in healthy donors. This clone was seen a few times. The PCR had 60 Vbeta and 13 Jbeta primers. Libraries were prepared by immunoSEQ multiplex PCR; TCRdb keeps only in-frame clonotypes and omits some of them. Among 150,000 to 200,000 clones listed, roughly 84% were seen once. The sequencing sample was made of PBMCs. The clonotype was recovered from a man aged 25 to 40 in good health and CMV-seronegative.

CDR3 in DNA: TGTGCCAGCAGCGTCAGCGGGGCCACAGATACGCAGTATTTT. Its translation is CASSVSGATDTQYF. This chain links TRBV9 with TRBJ2-3; 7 bases align to TRBD2. Trimming at V came to 2 bases and at J to 2 bases, leaving 2 bases not matched to a gene. Looked up from germline, CDR1 is SGDLS and CDR2 is YYNGEE. This CDR3 is built from 14 residues.